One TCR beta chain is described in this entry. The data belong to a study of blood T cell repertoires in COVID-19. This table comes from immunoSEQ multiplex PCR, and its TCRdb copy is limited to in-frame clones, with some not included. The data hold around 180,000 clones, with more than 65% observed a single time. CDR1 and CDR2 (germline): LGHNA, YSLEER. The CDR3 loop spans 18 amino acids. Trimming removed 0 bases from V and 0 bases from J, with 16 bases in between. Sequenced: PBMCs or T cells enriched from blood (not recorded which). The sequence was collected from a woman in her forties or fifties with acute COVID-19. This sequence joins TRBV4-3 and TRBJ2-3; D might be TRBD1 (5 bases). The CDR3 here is CASSQEVRAMSSTDTQYF. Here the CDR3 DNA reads TGCGCCAGCAGCCAAGAGGTCAGGGCTATGAGTAGCACAGATACGCAGTATTTT.